This TCR beta chain was identified during a study of blood T cell repertoires in COVID-19 (dated by TCRdb to about 2020). Study-level background: Collaborator samples came from the United States, Italy and Spain and covered acute and convalescent phases of COVID-19. The prospective study material was composed of cDNA or gDNA derived from T cells, B-cell-depleted T cells, or PBMCs. Deeply sampled blood TCRbeta repertoires from subjects exposed to, actively infected with, or recovered from COVID-19 were included in the dataset. The repertoires were made available in a free public database intended to serve as a resource for research on the immune response to SARS-CoV-2. Samples were obtained from the ongoing ImmuneRACE study (first 160 participants) and from 1,254 subjects provided by 6 global collaborators. Sample metadata almost always included a de-identified subject ID, COVID-19 status, age in years and sex. Where available, HLA class I and class II types were obtained from metadata supplied by the sample provider rather than from assay-based typing. The paper as a whole reports these results and caveats: The quantity of clinical and demographic metadata differed by source and by participant and was supplied without curation.

Regarding this clone: Which antigen it targets is not known. Base qualities are missing; no much larger clone stands one base away.

The immunoSEQ Assay, a bias-controlled multiplex PCR, was used to amplify TCRbeta CDR3 regions from genomic DNA. For the original study's pipeline: The number of nucleated cells in each sample was estimated by amplification of reference gene primers within the assay. To quantify the absolute abundance of each unique TCRbeta CDR3 rearrangement, sequence reads were collapsed and filtered. For each sample, productive Simpson clonality was calculated by taking the square root of Simpson's diversity index across productive rearrangements. Drawn from immuneACCESS, this table holds only the in-frame rearrangements with V and J called that TCRdb kept. Clones are partly lost; checked studies trace under half to an unresolved V gene and leave the rest unexplained. The DNA gave D and trimming, while V, J and clone size come from that table. The sample has under 200,000 clones on record, over 70% of them singletons. The ten largest clones add up to about 5.7% of the sample.

Participants in the prospective study were aged 18 to 89 years, lived in under 30 United States geographic areas, and enrolled through a virtual design. To assign participants to cohorts, the prospective study relied on clinical history that participants themselves reported in a screening survey and a study questionnaire. In the prospective study, mobile phlebotomists collected whole blood, serum and a nasopharyngeal or oropharyngeal swab from each participant. Additional blood draws and questionnaires over an approximately 2-month period could optionally be provided by prospective study participants. Prospective study blood samples were shipped either frozen or at room temperature before DNA extraction. The CDR3 measures 16 amino acids from cysteine to phenylalanine. Just the 48-base CDR3 DNA is kept, in frame starting at base 1. According to the germline V gene, CDR1 reads SGHRS and CDR2 reads YFSETQ. V drops 0 bases and J drops 7 bases, leaving 17 bases in between.

Rearrangement joined TRBV5-1 to TRBJ2-1; TRBD2 is perhaps the D gene, given 6 matching bases. Material: PBMCs or T cells enriched from blood (not recorded which). The receptor's source is a woman between 35 and 50 years old with acute COVID-19. Here is the DNA: TGCGCCAGCAGCTTGGAGCTCCCTAGCGAAACGAATGAGCAGTTCTTC. Its translation reads: CASSLELPSETNEQFF.